This TCR beta chain derives from a study of blood T cell repertoires in COVID-19. Looked up from germline, CDR1 is SGDLS and CDR2 is YYNGEE. This CDR3 spans 14 amino acids. Deletions cut 2 bases from V and 7 bases from J, with 16 bases between. As originally analysed: Reference gene primer amplification yielded estimated nucleated cell counts. Method: immunoSEQ multiplex PCR; TCRdb's copy keeps in-frame clones and lacks some. The V and J calls and clone size are taken from that table; D and trimming were inferred from the DNA. The data show 30,000 to 40,000 clones, just under 75% seen once. Material for sequencing was peripheral blood. The J gene is TRBJ2-7, the V gene TRBV9; the D is unclear. This receptor was identified in a man between 65 and 80 years old with COVID-19, enrolled during active disease. Here the CDR3 DNA reads TGTGCCAGCAGCGTGGGTGGCCAGGTCCTTGAGCAGTACTTC. Encoded protein: CASSVGGQVLEQYF.